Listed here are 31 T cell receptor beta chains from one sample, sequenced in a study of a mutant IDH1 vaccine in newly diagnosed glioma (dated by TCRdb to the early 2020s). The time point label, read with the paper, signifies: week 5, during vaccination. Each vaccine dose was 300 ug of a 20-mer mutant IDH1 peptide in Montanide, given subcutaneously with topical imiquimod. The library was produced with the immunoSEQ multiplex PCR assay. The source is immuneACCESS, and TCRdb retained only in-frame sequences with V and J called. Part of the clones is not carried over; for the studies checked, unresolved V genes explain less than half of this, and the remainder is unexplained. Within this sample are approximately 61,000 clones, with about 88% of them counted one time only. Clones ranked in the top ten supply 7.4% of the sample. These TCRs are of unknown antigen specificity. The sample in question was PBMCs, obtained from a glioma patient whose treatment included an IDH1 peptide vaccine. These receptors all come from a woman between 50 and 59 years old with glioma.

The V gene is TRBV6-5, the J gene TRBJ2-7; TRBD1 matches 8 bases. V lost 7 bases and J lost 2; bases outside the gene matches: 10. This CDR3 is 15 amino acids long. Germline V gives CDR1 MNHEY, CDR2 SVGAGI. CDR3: CASTRGTGGTYEQYF. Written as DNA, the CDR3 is TGTGCCAGCACTCGAGGGACAGGAGGTACCTACGAGCAGTACTTC.

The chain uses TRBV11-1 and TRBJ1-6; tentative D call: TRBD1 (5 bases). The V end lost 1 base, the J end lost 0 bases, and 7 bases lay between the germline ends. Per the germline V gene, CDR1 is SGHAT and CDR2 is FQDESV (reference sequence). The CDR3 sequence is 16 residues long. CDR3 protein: CASSLEGSSYNSPLHF. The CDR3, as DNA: TGTGCCAGCAGCTTAGAGGGGAGCTCCTATAATTCACCCCTCCACTTT.

The CDR3 region is CASSLYARVVKRNTEAFF. As DNA, the CDR3 is TGCGCCAGCAGCTTGTACGCTAGGGTGGTGAAGAGGAACACTGAAGCTTTCTTT. V usage is TRBV5-1 and J usage is TRBJ1-1; no clear D. Germline V CDR1 and CDR2: SGHRS, YFSETQ. The CDR3 runs to 18 residues. Trimming left V 1 base short and J 1 base short, with 20 bases between.

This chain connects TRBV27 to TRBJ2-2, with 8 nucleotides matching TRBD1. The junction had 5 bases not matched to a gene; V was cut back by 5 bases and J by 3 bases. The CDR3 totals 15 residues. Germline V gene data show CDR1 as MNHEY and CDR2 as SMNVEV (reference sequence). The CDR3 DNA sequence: TGTGCCAGCAGTGTTGACAGGGGATACACCGGGGAGCTGTTTTTT. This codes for CASSVDRGYTGELFF.

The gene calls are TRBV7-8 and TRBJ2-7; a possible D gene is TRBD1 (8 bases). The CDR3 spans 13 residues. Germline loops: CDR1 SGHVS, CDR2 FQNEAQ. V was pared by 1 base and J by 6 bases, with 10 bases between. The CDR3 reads CASSLDRGGEQYF. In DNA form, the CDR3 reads TGTGCCAGCAGCTTAGACAGGGGGGGCGAGCAGTACTTC.

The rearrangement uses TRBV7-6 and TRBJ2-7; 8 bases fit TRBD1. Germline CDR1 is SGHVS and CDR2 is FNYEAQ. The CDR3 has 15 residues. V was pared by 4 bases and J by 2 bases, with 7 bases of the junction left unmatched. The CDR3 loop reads CASSSKRTGTYEQYF. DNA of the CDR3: TGTGCCAGCAGCTCGAAAAGGACAGGGACCTACGAGCAGTACTTC.

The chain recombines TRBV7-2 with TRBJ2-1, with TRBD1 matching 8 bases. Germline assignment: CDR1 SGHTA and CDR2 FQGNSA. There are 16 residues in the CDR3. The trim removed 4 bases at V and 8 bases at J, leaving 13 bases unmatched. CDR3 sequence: CASSSLGTGFSYEQFF. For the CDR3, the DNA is TGTGCCAGCAGCTCGCTAGGGACAGGTTTTAGTTATGAGCAGTTCTTC.

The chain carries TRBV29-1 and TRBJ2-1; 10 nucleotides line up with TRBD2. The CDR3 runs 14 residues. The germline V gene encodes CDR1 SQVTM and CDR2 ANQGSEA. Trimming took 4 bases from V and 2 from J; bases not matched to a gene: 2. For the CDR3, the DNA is TGCAGCGTTGTCCTAGCGGGGGCCTACAATGAGCAGTTCTTC. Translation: CSVVLAGAYNEQFF.

CDR3 nucleotide sequence: TGTGCCAGCAGCTTATATGCGGGGCAACTGTTTTTT. This encodes CASSLYAGQLFF. The V gene is TRBV11-2, the J gene TRBJ1-4, with TRBD1 as a possible D gene (5 bases). V was clipped by 2 bases and J by 12 bases, with 10 bases between them. The CDR3 length is 12 residues. Looked up from germline, CDR1 is SGHAT and CDR2 is FQNNGV.

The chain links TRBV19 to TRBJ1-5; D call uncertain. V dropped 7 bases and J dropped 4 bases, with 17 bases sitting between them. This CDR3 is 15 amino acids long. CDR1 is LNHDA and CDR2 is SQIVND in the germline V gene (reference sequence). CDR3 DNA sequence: TGTGCCAGTAATATGGAGGGCTGGAGGAATCAGCCCCAGCATTTT. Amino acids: CASNMEGWRNQPQHF.

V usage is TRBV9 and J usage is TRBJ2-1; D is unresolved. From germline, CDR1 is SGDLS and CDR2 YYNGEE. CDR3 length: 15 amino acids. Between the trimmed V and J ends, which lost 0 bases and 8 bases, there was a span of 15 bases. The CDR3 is CASSVEARDRDEQFF. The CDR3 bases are TGTGCCAGCAGCGTAGAGGCTAGGGATAGGGATGAGCAGTTCTTC.

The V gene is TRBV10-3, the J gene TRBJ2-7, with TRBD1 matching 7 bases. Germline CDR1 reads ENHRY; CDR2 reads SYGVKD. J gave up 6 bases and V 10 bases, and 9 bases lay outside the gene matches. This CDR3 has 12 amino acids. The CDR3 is CATYRQGAEQYF. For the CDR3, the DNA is TGTGCCACCTATCGACAGGGCGCCGAGCAGTACTTC.

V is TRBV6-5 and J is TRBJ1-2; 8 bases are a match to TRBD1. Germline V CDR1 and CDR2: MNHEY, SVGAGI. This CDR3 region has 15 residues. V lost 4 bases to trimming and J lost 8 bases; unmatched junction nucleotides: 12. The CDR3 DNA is TGTGCCAGCAGTTTATCGAAACAGGGGGAGGGCGGCTACACCTTC. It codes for CASSLSKQGEGGYTF.

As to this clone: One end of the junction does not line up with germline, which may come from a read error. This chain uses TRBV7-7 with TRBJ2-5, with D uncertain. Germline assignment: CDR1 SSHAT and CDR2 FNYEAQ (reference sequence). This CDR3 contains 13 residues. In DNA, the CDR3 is TGTGCTAGCAGCTTAGAATCCTTGGAGACCCAGTACTTC. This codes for CASSLESLETQYF.

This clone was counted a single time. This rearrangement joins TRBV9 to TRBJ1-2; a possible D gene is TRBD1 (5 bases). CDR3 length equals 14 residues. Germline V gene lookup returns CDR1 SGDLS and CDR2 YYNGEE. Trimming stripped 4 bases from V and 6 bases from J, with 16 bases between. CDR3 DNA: TGTGCCAGCAGCACTCAGGACACTTTAAATGGCTACACCTTC. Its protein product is CASSTQDTLNGYTF.

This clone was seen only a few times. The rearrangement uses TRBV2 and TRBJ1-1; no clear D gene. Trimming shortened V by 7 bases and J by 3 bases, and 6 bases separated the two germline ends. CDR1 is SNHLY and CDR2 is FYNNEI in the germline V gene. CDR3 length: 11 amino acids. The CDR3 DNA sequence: TGTGCCAGCATGTGGGACACTGAAGCTTTCTTT. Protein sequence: CASMWDTEAFF.

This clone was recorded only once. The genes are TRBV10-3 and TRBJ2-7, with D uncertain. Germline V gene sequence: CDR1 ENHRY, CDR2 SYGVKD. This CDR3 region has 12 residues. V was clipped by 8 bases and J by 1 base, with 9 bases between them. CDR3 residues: CAIGSFSYEQYF. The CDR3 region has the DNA TGTGCCATCGGGTCTTTTTCCTACGAGCAGTACTTC.

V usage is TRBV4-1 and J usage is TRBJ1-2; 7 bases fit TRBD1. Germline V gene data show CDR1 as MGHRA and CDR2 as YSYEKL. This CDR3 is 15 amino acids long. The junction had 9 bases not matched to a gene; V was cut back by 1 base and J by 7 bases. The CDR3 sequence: CASSQGQGRGFGYTF. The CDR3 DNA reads TGCGCCAGCAGCCAAGGACAGGGAAGGGGTTTTGGCTACACCTTC.

The CDR3 coding sequence is TGTGCCAGCAGCTCGCGAACACGGACTAGCGGGGGGCCCAATACGCAGTATTTT. Protein: CASSSRTRTSGGPNTQYF. The chain has TRBV7-9 and TRBJ2-3; 14 bases align to TRBD2. Germline V lookup: CDR1 SEHNR, CDR2 FQNEAQ (reference sequence). CDR3 length: 18 residues. Losses at the gene ends were 4 bases for V and 7 bases for J; bases not matched to a gene: 13.

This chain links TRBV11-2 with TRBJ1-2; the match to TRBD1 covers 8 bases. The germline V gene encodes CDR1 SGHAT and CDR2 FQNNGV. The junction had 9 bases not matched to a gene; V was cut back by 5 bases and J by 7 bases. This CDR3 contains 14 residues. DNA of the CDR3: TGTGCCAGCAGCCTCGACAGGGGTTCAGGTGGCTACACCTTC. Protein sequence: CASSLDRGSGGYTF.

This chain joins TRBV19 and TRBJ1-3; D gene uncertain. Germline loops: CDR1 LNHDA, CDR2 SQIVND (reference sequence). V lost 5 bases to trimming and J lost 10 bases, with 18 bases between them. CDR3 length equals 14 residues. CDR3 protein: CASSHDTTPRTIYF. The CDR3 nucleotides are TGTGCCAGTAGTCACGACACGACCCCCCGGACCATATATTTT.

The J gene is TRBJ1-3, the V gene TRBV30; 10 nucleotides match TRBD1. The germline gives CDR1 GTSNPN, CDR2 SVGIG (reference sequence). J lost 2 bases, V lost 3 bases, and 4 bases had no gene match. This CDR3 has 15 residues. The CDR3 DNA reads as TGTGCCTGGAGGGACAGGGGGACGGCTGGAAACACCATATATTTT. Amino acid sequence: CAWRDRGTAGNTIYF. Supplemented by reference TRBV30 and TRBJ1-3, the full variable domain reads SQTIHQWPATLVQPVGSPLSLECTVEGTSNPNLYWYRQAAGRGLQLLFYSVGIGQISSEVPQNLSASRPQDRQFILSSKKLLLSDSGFYLCAWRDRGTAGNTIYFGEGSWLTVV.

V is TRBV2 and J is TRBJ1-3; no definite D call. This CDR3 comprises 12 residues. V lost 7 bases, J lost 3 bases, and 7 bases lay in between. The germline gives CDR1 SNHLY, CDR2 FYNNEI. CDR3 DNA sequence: TGTGCCAGCAACCGGGTTGGAAACACCATATATTTT. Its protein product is CASNRVGNTIYF.

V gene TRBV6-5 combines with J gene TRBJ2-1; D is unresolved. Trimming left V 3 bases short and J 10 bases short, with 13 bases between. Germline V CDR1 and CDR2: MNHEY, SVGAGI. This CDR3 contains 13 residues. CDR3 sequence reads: CASSYSGPGEQFF. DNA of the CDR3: TGTGCCAGCAGTTATTCGGGCCCCGGCGAGCAGTTCTTC.

CDR3 DNA sequence: TGTGCCAGCAGCCCCCTGAAGGAGCGGGGGAGCACAGATACGCAGTATTTT. This gives the protein CASSPLKERGSTDTQYF. The chain is built from TRBV13 and TRBJ2-3; 8 bases are shared with TRBD2. The CDR3 totals 17 residues. The V gene end was trimmed by 5 bases and the J gene end by 0 bases; junction bases not matched to a gene: 10. The V gene's germline CDR1 is PRHDT and CDR2 FYEKMQ (reference sequence).

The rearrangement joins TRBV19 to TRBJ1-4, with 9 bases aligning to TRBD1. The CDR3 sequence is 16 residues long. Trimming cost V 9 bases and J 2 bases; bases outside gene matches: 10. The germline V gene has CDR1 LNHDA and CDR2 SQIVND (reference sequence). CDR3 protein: CASRPGQGGTNEKLFF. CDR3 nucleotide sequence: TGTGCCAGCCGACCGGGACAGGGAGGCACTAATGAAAAACTGTTTTTT.

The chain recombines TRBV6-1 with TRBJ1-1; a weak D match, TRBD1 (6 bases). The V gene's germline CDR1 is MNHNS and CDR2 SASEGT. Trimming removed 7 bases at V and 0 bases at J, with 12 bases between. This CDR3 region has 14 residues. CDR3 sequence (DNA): TGTGCCAGCATGGAAGGGGGAGTGAACACTGAAGCTTTCTTT. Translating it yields CASMEGGVNTEAFF.

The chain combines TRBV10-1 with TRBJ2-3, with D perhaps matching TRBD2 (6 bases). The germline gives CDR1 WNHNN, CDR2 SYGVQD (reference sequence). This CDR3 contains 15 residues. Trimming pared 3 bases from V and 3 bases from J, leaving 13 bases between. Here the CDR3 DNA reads TGCGCCAGCAGTGAACAAGCGGGTTTTACAGATACGCAGTATTTT. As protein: CASSEQAGFTDTQYF.

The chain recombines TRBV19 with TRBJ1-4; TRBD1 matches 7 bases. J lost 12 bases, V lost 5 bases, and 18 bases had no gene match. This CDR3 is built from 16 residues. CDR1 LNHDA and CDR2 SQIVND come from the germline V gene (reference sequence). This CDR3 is CASSPQYRDRGLELFF. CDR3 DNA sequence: TGTGCCAGTAGTCCCCAATACCGGGACAGAGGTTTGGAACTGTTTTTT.

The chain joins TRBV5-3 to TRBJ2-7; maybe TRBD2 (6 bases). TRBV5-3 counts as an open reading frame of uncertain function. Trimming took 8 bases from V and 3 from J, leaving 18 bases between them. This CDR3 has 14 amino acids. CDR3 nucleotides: TGTGCCAGCCCACCCGGACTATCCGTCTACGAGCAGTACTTC. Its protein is CASPPGLSVYEQYF.

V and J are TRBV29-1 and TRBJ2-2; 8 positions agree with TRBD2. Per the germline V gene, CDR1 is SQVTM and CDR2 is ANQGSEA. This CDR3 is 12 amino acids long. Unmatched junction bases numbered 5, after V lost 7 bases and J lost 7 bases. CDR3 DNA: TGCAGCGCCGCTCGGGGGGGCGGGGAGCTGTTTTTT. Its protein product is CSAARGGGELFF.